This T cell receptor (beta chain) stems from a study of blood T cell repertoires in COVID-19. The wider study: Acute and convalescent COVID-19 specimens originated in the United States, Italy and Spain. From T cells, B-cell-depleted T cells, or PBMCs came the material, which was cDNA or gDNA.

Original data processing: Reference gene primer amplification in the assay estimated nucleated cell counts. Measured with immunoSEQ multiplex PCR; TCRdb has only the in-frame clones, and not every one. Clone size and the V and J calls come from that table; the DNA yielded D and trimming. The sample carries 150,000 to 200,000 clones, approximately 88% recorded once. After removal of 3 bases from V and 3 bases from J, the junction contained 13 bases not matched to a gene. This CDR3 comprises 17 residues. Germline V lookup: CDR1 DFQATT, CDR2 SNEGSKA (reference sequence). The receptor was derived from a woman aged 55-70 years who had recovered from COVID-19. The source material was peripheral blood. V usage is TRBV20-1 and J usage is TRBJ2-1; TRBD2 aligns across 8 bases. CDR3 in DNA: TGCAGTGCTAGTCCCTTTTCGCGGGGGGCCCTCTACAATGAGCAGTTCTTC. Translating it yields CSASPFSRGALYNEQFF.